Presented here are 32 T cell receptor beta chains from one specimen sequenced in a study of PD-L1 blockade in urothelial cancer. Time point reported: pretreatment peripheral blood. Clones were sequenced by immunoSEQ multiplex PCR, and TCRdb holds only the in-frame ones, with some missing. The sample has about 63,000 clones, roughly 80% seen once; the top ten hold roughly 5%. This material consisted of PBMCs, taken around atezolizumab (anti-PD-L1) treatment. These receptors originate from a man between 65 and 85 years old with urothelial cancer.

The CDR3 DNA reads TGTGCCAGCAGTGAAGCGGCGGGGTATGGCTACACCTTC. As protein: CASSEAAGYGYTF. This chain uses TRBV6-1 with TRBJ1-2; D unresolved. From germline, CDR1 is MNHNS and CDR2 SASEGT. The CDR3 contains 13 residues. The V end lost 0 bases, the J end lost 5 bases, and 7 bases lay between the germline ends.

The genes are TRBV28 and TRBJ2-7; the match to TRBD1 covers 10 bases. V trimming: 6 bases; J trimming: 5 bases; junction bases outside the gene matches: 10. The CDR3 sequence is 15 residues long. The V gene's germline CDR1 is MDHEN and CDR2 SYDVKM. CDR3 protein: CASRWGDRGGHEQYF. CDR3 nucleotides: TGTGCCAGCAGGTGGGGGGACAGGGGAGGCCACGAGCAGTACTTC.

The genes are TRBV10-3 and TRBJ2-2, with unresolved D. Germline loops: CDR1 ENHRY, CDR2 SYGVKD. Trimming shortened V by 6 bases and J by 3 bases, and 2 bases separated the two germline ends. This CDR3 has 11 amino acids. The CDR3 reads CAISYTGELFF. Written as DNA, the CDR3 is TGTGCCATCAGCTACACCGGGGAGCTGTTTTTT.

This chain joins TRBV23-1 and TRBJ2-7, with D perhaps matching TRBD2 (5 bases). TRBV23-1 is classed as an ORF, of uncertain function. V dropped 3 bases and J dropped 0 bases, with 15 bases sitting between them. The CDR3 covers 16 residues. The CDR3 region has the DNA TGCGCCAGCAGTCAGTCGAGACGGAGGTTCTCCTACGAGCAGTACTTC. Its protein is CASSQSRRRFSYEQYF.

The chain uses TRBV15 and TRBJ1-1; TRBD1 might be the D (6 bases). V was trimmed by 9 bases and J by 6 bases, leaving 20 bases between them. This CDR3 region has 14 residues. The germline gives CDR1 LNHNV, CDR2 YYDKDF (reference sequence). CDR3 loop: CATSAGALTAEAFF. CDR3 coding DNA: TGTGCCACGAGCGCAGGGGCCCTGACGGCTGAAGCTTTCTTT.

This rearrangement joins TRBV7-3 to TRBJ2-1; 7 positions agree with TRBD1. This CDR3 contains 13 residues. With V trimmed by 2 bases and J by 7 bases, 2 bases remained unmatched. Germline CDR1 is SGHTA and CDR2 is FQGTGA. CDR3 sequence reads: CASSLGTANEQFF. The CDR3 DNA follows: TGTGCCAGCAGCTTAGGGACAGCAAATGAGCAGTTCTTC.

This clone was observed once. The gene calls are TRBV30 and TRBJ2-7, with TRBD2 matching 8 bases. V was pared by 2 bases and J by 6 bases, with 3 bases of the junction left unmatched. The germline CDR1 and CDR2 sequences are GTSNPN and SVGIG (reference sequence). The CDR3 loop spans 12 amino acids. This CDR3 is CAWSSGGTEQYF. Here the CDR3 DNA reads TGTGCCTGGAGTTCGGGGGGGACCGAGCAGTACTTC.

This chain connects TRBV19 to TRBJ1-1; perhaps TRBD1 as D (5 bases). Looked up from germline, CDR1 is LNHDA and CDR2 is SQIVND (reference sequence). Deletions cut 8 bases from V and 4 bases from J, with 20 bases between. The CDR3 spans 15 residues. This chain's CDR3 is CASQIGGILTTEAFF. CDR3 DNA sequence: TGTGCCAGTCAAATCGGGGGGATCCTGACCACTGAAGCTTTCTTT.

The chain couples TRBV19 to TRBJ2-1; 8 positions agree with TRBD1. J lost 6 bases, V lost 5 bases, and 6 bases had no gene match. Germline lookup yields CDR1 LNHDA and CDR2 SQIVND (reference sequence). The CDR3 is made up of 14 amino acids. The CDR3: CASSLSTGVNEQFF. The CDR3 DNA reads TGTGCCAGTAGTTTATCGACAGGGGTCAATGAGCAGTTCTTC.

V is TRBV9 and J is TRBJ1-1; weak D call: TRBD1 (5 bases). V lost 3 bases and J lost 2, with 11 bases in between. The CDR3 has 14 residues. CDR1 and CDR2 from the germline V gene are SGDLS and YYNGEE. This CDR3 reads CASSGGVSNTEAFF. CDR3 nucleotide sequence: TGTGCCAGCAGCGGGGGGGTCTCCAACACTGAAGCTTTCTTT.

This clone was picked up one time. The chain recombines TRBV5-5 with TRBJ2-6; D unclear. V was shortened by 0 bases and J by 0 bases, with 4 bases between the two germline ends. The CDR3 length is 15 residues. Germline V lookup: CDR1 SGHKS, CDR2 YYEKEE (reference sequence). CDR3 region: CASSLVYSGANVLTF. Here the CDR3 DNA reads TGTGCCAGCAGCTTGGTTTACTCTGGGGCCAACGTCCTGACTTTC.

This clone was seen once. This chain links TRBV10-3 with TRBJ1-4, with D tentatively TRBD1 (5 bases). CDR1 ENHRY and CDR2 SYGVKD come from the germline V gene. This CDR3 region has 13 residues. Between the trimmed V and J ends, which lost 2 bases and 8 bases, there was a span of 9 bases. CDR3 residues: CAISEPREEKLFF. CDR3 DNA: TGTGCCATCAGTGAGCCCAGGGAAGAAAAACTGTTTTTT.

The V and J genes are TRBV27 and TRBJ2-1; TRBD1 agrees at 9 bases. This CDR3 is built from 16 residues. V dropped 5 bases and J dropped 0; count of bases not matched to a gene: 5. Per the germline V gene, CDR1 is MNHEY and CDR2 is SMNVEV (reference sequence). This CDR3 is CASSTRTGVSYNEQFF. CDR3 nucleotide sequence: TGTGCCAGCAGTACCAGGACAGGGGTCTCCTACAATGAGCAGTTCTTC.

CDR3 region: CASRQSGGGTDTQYF. The DNA of the CDR3 is TGTGCCAGCCGCCAGTCGGGGGGGGGCACAGATACGCAGTATTTT. This chain links TRBV6-5 with TRBJ2-3, with TRBD2 identical over 8 bases. This CDR3 comprises 15 residues. Germline assignment: CDR1 MNHEY and CDR2 SVGAGI. The V gene end was trimmed by 8 bases and the J gene end by 1 base; junction bases not matched to a gene: 8.

This rearrangement joins TRBV5-6 to TRBJ2-1; 9 nucleotides agree with TRBD2. The V gene's germline CDR1 is SGHDT and CDR2 YYEEEE. CDR3 length: 16 amino acids. Losses at the gene ends were 2 bases for V and 7 bases for J; bases not matched to a gene: 10. The CDR3 nucleotides are TGTGCCAGCAGCTTCCGGGTTAGCGGGAGAACGAATGAGCAGTTCTTC. It encodes CASSFRVSGRTNEQFF.

The rearrangement uses TRBV7-9 and TRBJ1-1, with TRBD1 matching 8 bases. Trimming took 7 bases from V and 4 from J; bases not matched to a gene: 17. Looked up from germline, CDR1 is SEHNR and CDR2 is FQNEAQ (reference sequence). The CDR3 covers 17 residues. The CDR3 spells CASIRTGRFGQGTEAFF. The CDR3 nucleotides are TGTGCCAGCATTCGGACAGGGAGGTTTGGGCAAGGCACTGAAGCTTTCTTT.

This chain uses TRBV9 with TRBJ1-1; D is unclear. CDR3 length equals 15 residues. The V end lost 2 bases, the J end lost 4 bases, and 15 bases lay between the germline ends. Germline V gene sequence: CDR1 SGDLS, CDR2 YYNGEE. CDR3 sequence reads: CASSVSGTRGTEAFF. CDR3 bases: TGTGCCAGCAGCGTTTCCGGCACCCGAGGCACTGAAGCTTTCTTT.

V and J are TRBV27 and TRBJ2-2; D may be TRBD1 (5 bases). This CDR3 comprises 15 residues. Germline CDR1 MNHEY, CDR2 SMNVEV (reference sequence). The V and J ends lost 4 bases and 4 bases respectively, with 13 bases between them. CDR3 amino acids: CASSSKQEITGELFF. The CDR3, as DNA: TGTGCCAGCAGTTCGAAACAGGAAATCACCGGGGAGCTGTTTTTT.

This chain links TRBV5-4 with TRBJ2-7, with 11 positions matching TRBD1. Germline CDR1 and CDR2: SGHNT and YYREEE (reference sequence). CDR3 size: 15 residues. Trimming removed 3 bases from V and 0 bases from J; junction bases left unmatched: 2. The chain's CDR3 is CASSWGQGGSYEQYF. CDR3 coding DNA: TGTGCCAGCAGCTGGGGACAGGGGGGCTCCTACGAGCAGTACTTC.

The chain combines TRBV9 with TRBJ1-4; D not resolved. This CDR3 is 18 amino acids long. Germline CDR1 and CDR2: SGDLS and YYNGEE. Trimming took 0 bases from V and 8 from J, leaving 23 bases between them. CDR3 loop: CASSVGGSHNGRNEKLFF. CDR3 bases: TGTGCCAGCAGCGTAGGTGGCAGTCACAACGGGAGGAACGAAAAACTGTTTTTT. Drawing the rest from reference TRBV9 and TRBJ1-4, the complete variable domain is DSGVTQTPKHLITATGQRVTLRCSPRSGDLSVYWYQQSLDQGLQFLIQYYNGEERAKGNILERFSAQQFPDLHSELNLSSLELGDSALYFCASSVGGSHNGRNEKLFFGSGTQLSVL.

The rearrangement joins TRBV7-9 to TRBJ1-1; 8 nucleotides agree with TRBD1. J was trimmed by 6 bases and V by 4 bases; bases with no gene match: 7. The CDR3 runs to 14 residues. Germline loops: CDR1 SEHNR, CDR2 FQNEAQ (reference sequence). The CDR3 loop is CASSSVDRASEAFF. CDR3 in DNA: TGTGCCAGCAGCTCCGTGGACAGGGCCTCTGAAGCTTTCTTT.

The J gene is TRBJ2-7, the V gene TRBV5-1; TRBD1 aligns across 11 bases. CDR3 length: 14 amino acids. Germline trimming cut 1 base from V and 5 bases from J; bases unmatched to any gene: 2. In germline, CDR1 is SGHRS, CDR2 YFSETQ. The CDR3 is CASSLRTGGDEQYF. The CDR3 nucleotides read TGCGCCAGCAGCTTGAGGACAGGGGGCGACGAGCAGTACTTC.

This chain links TRBV4-1 with TRBJ1-1; tentative D call: TRBD1 (6 bases). V gave up 0 bases and J gave up 5 bases, with 10 bases separating them. The CDR3 covers 14 residues. Germline CDR1 is MGHRA and CDR2 is YSYEKL. In DNA, the CDR3 is TGCGCCAGCAGCCAAGATGTCCAGGGGACTGAAGCTTTCTTT. This translates into CASSQDVQGTEAFF.

This clone was counted between two and nine times. This sequence joins TRBV18 and TRBJ2-1; 10 nucleotides line up with TRBD2. The V segment lost 6 bases and the J segment 9 bases; nucleotides outside the gene matches: 11. The germline V gene encodes CDR1 KGHSH and CDR2 LQKENI. The CDR3 runs to 15 residues. CDR3 amino acids: CASSQIAGGQGEQFF. The CDR3 region has the DNA TGTGCCAGCTCCCAGATAGCGGGGGGCCAGGGTGAGCAGTTCTTC.

The rearrangement joins TRBV7-9 to TRBJ1-2; D uncertain. The CDR3 is 14 residues long. The germline V gene has CDR1 SEHNR and CDR2 FQNEAQ (reference sequence). V was shortened by 5 bases and J by 8 bases, with 18 bases between the two germline ends. CDR3 in amino acids: CASSPESESEGYTF. For the CDR3, the DNA is TGTGCCAGCAGCCCTGAGAGTGAGAGTGAAGGCTACACCTTC.

The J gene is TRBJ1-5, the V gene TRBV6-1; D might be TRBD1 (6 bases). This CDR3 comprises 13 residues. Germline assignment: CDR1 MNHNS and CDR2 SASEGT. V lost 6 bases and J lost 6, with 12 bases in between. The CDR3 region is CASSPGASQPQHF. DNA of the CDR3: TGTGCCAGCAGCCCAGGGGCGAGTCAGCCCCAGCATTTT.

V and J are TRBV7-6 and TRBJ2-5, with unresolved D. The CDR3 has 16 residues. V dropped 2 bases and J dropped 1 base, with 14 bases sitting between them. Germline loops: CDR1 SGHVS, CDR2 FNYEAQ. CDR3 sequence reads: CASSLNAWSTQETQYF. CDR3 sequence (DNA): TGTGCCAGCAGCTTAAATGCGTGGAGCACCCAAGAGACCCAGTACTTC.

J is TRBJ2-7 and V is TRBV9; 7 bases are a match to TRBD2. The CDR3 is made up of 12 amino acids. V dropped 4 bases and J dropped 6; count of bases not matched to a gene: 4. The germline V gene has CDR1 SGDLS and CDR2 YYNGEE. For the CDR3, the DNA is TGTGCCAGCAGCCCGGGGGGTTCCGAGCAGTACTTC. This codes for CASSPGGSEQYF.

V and J are TRBV19 and TRBJ2-5; 12 bases agree with TRBD2. Germline loops: CDR1 LNHDA, CDR2 SQIVND (reference sequence). J gave up 3 bases and V 8 bases, and 7 bases lay outside the gene matches. The CDR3 contains 15 residues. CDR3: CASGILAGGKETQYF. The CDR3 DNA reads TGTGCCAGTGGGATACTAGCGGGGGGTAAAGAGACCCAGTACTTC. Filled out from reference TRBV19 and TRBJ2-5, the complete variable domain reads DGGITQSPKYLFRKEGQNVTLSCEQNLNHDAMYWYRQDPGQGLRLIYYSQIVNDFQKGDIAEGYSVSREKKESFPLTVTSAQKNPTAFYLCASGILAGGKETQYFGPGTRLLVL.

The chain links TRBV11-2 to TRBJ1-2, with TRBD1 identical over 9 bases. CDR3 size: 18 residues. V gave up 2 bases and J gave up 7 bases; unmatched junction bases: 17. Germline CDR1 is SGHAT and CDR2 is FQNNGV. The chain's CDR3 is CASSLTVGTGPEISGYTF. The DNA for the CDR3 is TGTGCCAGCAGCTTAACGGTTGGGACAGGGCCCGAGATTAGTGGCTACACCTTC.

J is TRBJ1-1 and V is TRBV5-1; 9 nucleotides match TRBD1. This CDR3 has 14 amino acids. V shed 7 bases and J 6 bases; nucleotides not matched to a gene: 10. Germline V gene lookup returns CDR1 SGHRS and CDR2 YFSETQ. This CDR3 reads CASSTGTGSPEAFF. CDR3 DNA: TGCGCCAGCTCAACCGGGACAGGGTCCCCTGAAGCTTTCTTT.

V gene TRBV7-8 combines with J gene TRBJ2-5; D ambiguous. Trimming removed 2 bases at V and 3 bases at J, with 7 bases between. The CDR3 is made up of 13 amino acids. Germline-derived CDR1 and CDR2 are SGHVS and FQNEAQ. The CDR3 sequence: CASSLILEETQYF. In nucleotides, the CDR3 is TGTGCCAGCAGCTTAATCCTTGAAGAGACCCAGTACTTC.